These 21 T cell receptor beta chains were all obtained from the same sample, sequenced in a study of cytomegalovirus exposure and HLA in healthy donors. 60 Vbeta and 13 Jbeta primers were used in PCR. Assay used: immunoSEQ multiplex PCR; TCRdb lists only in-frame clones, some missing. The data contain approximately 80,000 clones, under 80% of them seen just once; the ten biggest clones take up 20% to 25%. Sequenced input: PBMCs. Receptors originate from a man under 40 in good health and CMV-seropositive.

The chain has TRBV19 and TRBJ1-4; D might be TRBD1 (6 bases). Germline V lookup: CDR1 LNHDA, CDR2 SQIVND (reference sequence). The CDR3 totals 15 residues. V dropped 6 bases and J dropped 8 bases, with 19 bases sitting between them. This CDR3 reads CASSPRDTGNEKLFF. The DNA for the CDR3 is TGTGCCAGTAGCCCAAGGGACACCGGGAACGAAAAACTGTTTTTT.

The V and J genes are TRBV2 and TRBJ1-5, with a possible D match to TRBD1 (5 bases). Germline V gene sequence: CDR1 SNHLY, CDR2 FYNNEI. The CDR3 runs to 13 residues. V was trimmed by 5 bases and J by 4 bases, leaving 9 bases between them. CDR3 nucleotide sequence: TGTGCCAGCAGTACACAGGTAAATCAGCCCCAGCATTTT. It yields the protein CASSTQVNQPQHF.

In DNA form, the CDR3 reads TGTGCCAGCAGCTGGTCGGGGGAGGACATTCAGTACTTC. This translates into CASSWSGEDIQYF. J is TRBJ2-4 and V is TRBV5-6; D is possibly TRBD2 (6 bases). With 3 bases removed from V and 8 bases from J, the gap between germline ends came to 12 bases. CDR3 length: 13 amino acids. Per the germline V gene, CDR1 is SGHDT and CDR2 is YYEEEE.

The chain uses TRBV27 and TRBJ2-7; 7 nucleotides match TRBD1. This CDR3 contains 13 residues. Germline V lookup: CDR1 MNHEY, CDR2 SMNVEV (reference sequence). J gave up 4 bases and V 5 bases, and 5 bases lay outside the gene matches. Written as DNA, the CDR3 is TGTGCCAGCAGTGAAGAACAGGGGTACGAGCAGTACTTC. Protein product: CASSEEQGYEQYF.

V and J are TRBV29-1 and TRBJ2-7; 8 positions agree with TRBD1. The germline CDR1 and CDR2 sequences are SQVTM and ANQGSEA. V was pared by 7 bases and J by 3 bases, with 5 bases of the junction left unmatched. The CDR3 sequence is 12 residues long. The CDR3 region is CSGVGQGYEQYF. The CDR3 DNA is TGCAGCGGGGTCGGACAGGGCTACGAGCAGTACTTC.

The count of this clone is one. V usage is TRBV11-2 and J usage is TRBJ2-2; TRBD1 agrees at 7 bases. This CDR3 spans 16 amino acids. CDR1 is SGHAT, CDR2 FQNNGV, per germline. V was clipped by 4 bases and J by 0 bases; unmatched bases: 5. The CDR3 spells CASSYRQGPNTGELFF. CDR3 bases: TGTGCCAGCAGCTATAGACAGGGACCGAACACCGGGGAGCTGTTTTTT.

This sequence joins TRBV2 and TRBJ1-4, with TRBD1 as a possible D gene (5 bases). CDR1 is SNHLY, CDR2 FYNNEI, per germline. V lost 6 bases and J 4 bases, leaving 6 bases between the germline ends. The CDR3 has 12 amino acids. The CDR3 here is CASRTDNEKLFF. The DNA for the CDR3 is TGTGCCAGCAGGACAGATAATGAAAAACTGTTTTTT.

This chain's CDR3 is CASSEGGTQYF. Here the CDR3 DNA reads TGTGCCAGCAGTGAAGGAGGGACCCAGTACTTC. V and J are TRBV25-1 and TRBJ2-5; D perhaps matches TRBD2 (5 bases). Trimming removed 2 bases at V and 7 bases at J, with 5 bases between. Per germline, CDR1 MGHDK and CDR2 SYGVNS. This CDR3 spans 11 amino acids. Full variable domain (outside the CDR3, taken from reference TRBV25-1 and TRBJ2-5): EADIYQTPRYLVIGTGKKITLECSQTMGHDKMYWYQQDPGMELHLIHYSYGVNSTEKGDLSSESTVSRIRTEHFPLTLESARPSHTSQYLCASSEGGTQYFGPGTRLLVL.

The rearrangement links TRBV29-1 to TRBJ2-1; 7 bases are a match to TRBD1. The CDR3 covers 15 residues. The ends lost 4 bases at V and 0 bases at J; junction bases unmatched: 6. Germline lookup yields CDR1 SQVTM and CDR2 ANQGSEA. CDR3: CSVVGGFSSYNEQFF. The CDR3 DNA sequence: TGCAGCGTTGTAGGGGGCTTTAGCTCCTACAATGAGCAGTTCTTC.

The chain combines TRBV19 with TRBJ1-3; 7 nucleotides line up with TRBD1. V lost 3 bases to trimming and J lost 0 bases; unmatched junction nucleotides: 17. CDR1 is LNHDA and CDR2 is SQIVND in the germline V gene (reference sequence). This CDR3 spans 20 amino acids. The DNA for the CDR3 is TGTGCCAGTAGTATTCGGCCAGGGGGGCCATACTCAAGCTCTGGAAACACCATATATTTT. This codes for CASSIRPGGPYSSSGNTIYF.

The CDR3 protein is CARHELAGGSYNEQFF. The DNA of the CDR3 is TGTGCCAGACATGAGCTAGCGGGAGGATCCTACAATGAGCAGTTCTTC. This chain links TRBV10-3 with TRBJ2-1; 11 bases are shared with TRBD2. CDR3 length: 16 amino acids. Looked up from germline, CDR1 is ENHRY and CDR2 is SYGVKD. The V gene end was trimmed by 10 bases and the J gene end by 1 base; junction bases not matched to a gene: 9.

DNA for the CDR3: TGCAGCGTTGTACCGGGAGACGACTCTGGAAACACCATATATTTT. Protein: CSVVPGDDSGNTIYF. The rearrangement uses TRBV29-1 and TRBJ1-3; D not resolved. V was trimmed by 4 bases and J by 0 bases, leaving 13 bases between them. This CDR3 has 15 amino acids. The V gene's germline CDR1 is SQVTM and CDR2 ANQGSEA.

The chain combines TRBV4-2 with TRBJ2-5, with D possibly matching TRBD2 (6 bases). Germline values: CDR1 LGHNA, CDR2 YNFKEQ. The CDR3 totals 15 residues. Trimming stripped 4 bases from V and 2 bases from J, with 14 bases between. Written as DNA, the CDR3 is TGTGCCAGCAGCCGAGCCGGGAGCGATCAAGAGACCCAGTACTTC. Translated, it gives CASSRAGSDQETQYF.

This sequence joins TRBV4-1 and TRBJ2-3, with 8 nucleotides matching TRBD1. Germline V lookup: CDR1 MGHRA, CDR2 YSYEKL. V lost 1 base, J lost 2 bases, and 5 bases stayed unmatched. CDR3 length equals 16 residues. In DNA, the CDR3 is TGCGCCAGCAGCCAAGCAGACAGGGGCGTCACAGATACGCAGTATTTT. Translating it yields CASSQADRGVTDTQYF.

This chain links TRBV2 with TRBJ2-2; 7 bases are a match to TRBD2. CDR3 length: 16 amino acids. Germline V lookup: CDR1 SNHLY, CDR2 FYNNEI. The V segment lost 2 bases and the J segment 7 bases; nucleotides outside the gene matches: 10. The CDR3 sequence is CASSERRTRYSGELFF. The DNA for the CDR3 is TGTGCCAGCAGTGAAAGGCGGACTAGGTACAGCGGGGAGCTGTTTTTT. Looking up the rest from reference TRBV2 and TRBJ2-2 gives the full variable domain: EPEVTQTPSHQVTQMGQEVILRCVPISNHLYFYWYRQILGQKVEFLVSFYNNEISEKSEIFDDQFSVERPDGSNFTLKIRSTKLEDSAMYFCASSERRTRYSGELFFGEGSRLTVL.

Here the CDR3 DNA reads TGTGCCAGCAGCTTAAGAGAGGCGTCGAGACCTGAAGCTTTCTTT. Protein sequence: CASSLREASRPEAFF. This chain links TRBV7-3 with TRBJ1-1; the D is unclear. V dropped 1 base and J dropped 6 bases, with 15 bases sitting between them. Germline assignment: CDR1 SGHTA and CDR2 FQGTGA. The CDR3 totals 15 residues.

A few counts support this clone. V gene TRBV6-1 combines with J gene TRBJ1-3; tentatively, D is TRBD1 (6 bases). Trimming stripped 4 bases from V and 0 bases from J, with 10 bases between. CDR1 is MNHNS, CDR2 SASEGT, per germline. CDR3 size: 15 residues. For the CDR3, the DNA is TGTGCCAGCAGTGGGACAGTAGGCTCTGGAAACACCATATATTTT. Its protein product is CASSGTVGSGNTIYF.

The chain carries TRBV19 and TRBJ2-1; D ambiguous. This CDR3 region has 14 residues. V was shortened by 8 bases and J by 7 bases, with 18 bases between the two germline ends. Germline V gene sequence: CDR1 LNHDA, CDR2 SQIVND (reference sequence). The CDR3 nucleotides read TGTGCCAGTTCAGGCCAGCCGGTGTCTAATGAGCAGTTCTTC. It is translated as CASSGQPVSNEQFF.

This clone appeared a single time. The chain links TRBV6-5 to TRBJ2-3; TRBD2 aligns across 8 bases. J lost 4 bases, V lost 10 bases, and 10 bases had no gene match. There are 14 residues in the CDR3. Germline values: CDR1 MNHEY, CDR2 SVGAGI. The CDR3 sequence: CAISSGGPPDTQYF. The CDR3 DNA follows: TGTGCCATCAGCTCGGGAGGGCCCCCAGATACGCAGTATTTT.

J is TRBJ2-7 and V is TRBV5-4; 9 nucleotides agree with TRBD1. Trimming removed 4 bases from V and 2 bases from J; junction bases left unmatched: 4. The CDR3 runs 14 residues. Germline lookup yields CDR1 SGHNT and CDR2 YYREEE (reference sequence). The CDR3 is CASSPGQGPYEQYF. In nucleotides, the CDR3 is TGTGCCAGCAGCCCGGGACAGGGCCCCTACGAGCAGTACTTC.

The V call is TRBV13, the J call TRBJ1-1; D is ambiguous. The CDR3 contains 12 residues. V was cut by 1 base and J by 8 bases, with 8 bases left in between. Germline CDR1 reads PRHDT; CDR2 reads FYEKMQ (reference sequence). CDR3 region: CASSLVNQEAFF. In nucleotides, the CDR3 is TGTGCCAGCAGCTTAGTAAACCAGGAAGCTTTCTTT.